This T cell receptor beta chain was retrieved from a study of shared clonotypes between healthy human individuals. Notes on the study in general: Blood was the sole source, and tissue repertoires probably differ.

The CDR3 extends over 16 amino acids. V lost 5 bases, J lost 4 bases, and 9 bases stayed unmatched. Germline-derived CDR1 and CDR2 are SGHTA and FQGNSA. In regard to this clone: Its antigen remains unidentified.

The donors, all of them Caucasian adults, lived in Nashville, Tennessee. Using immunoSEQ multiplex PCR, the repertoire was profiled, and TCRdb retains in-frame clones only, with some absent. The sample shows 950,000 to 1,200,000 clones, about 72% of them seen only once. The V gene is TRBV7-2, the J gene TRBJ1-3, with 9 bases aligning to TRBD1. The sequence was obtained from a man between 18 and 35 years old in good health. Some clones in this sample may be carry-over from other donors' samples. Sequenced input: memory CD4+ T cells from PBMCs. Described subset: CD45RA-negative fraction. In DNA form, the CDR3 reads TGTGCCAGCAGCCCTTCAGGGACAGGGTTCGGAAACACCATATATTTT. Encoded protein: CASSPSGTGFGNTIYF.